The clone carrying this T cell receptor beta chain was seen a few times. The data are from a study of cytomegalovirus exposure and HLA in healthy donors. The PCR used 60 Vbeta and 13 Jbeta primers. Repertoires were generated with immunoSEQ multiplex PCR, while TCRdb's copy carries only in-frame clones and drops some. The table lists tens of thousands of clones, about 80% of them singletons. The CDR3 is 14 residues long. From germline, CDR1 is KGHSH and CDR2 LQKENI. After removal of 4 bases from V and 16 bases from J, the junction contained 12 bases not matched to a gene. The chain combines TRBV18 with TRBJ1-6, with TRBD1 matching 8 bases. The clonotype was recovered from a man between 50 and 59 years old in good health and CMV-seropositive. Sequencing was carried out using PBMCs. CDR3 amino acids: CASSQGQALPSLHF. The CDR3 DNA reads TGTGCCAGCTCACAGGGACAGGCGCTCCCCTCGCTCCACTTT.